These 15 T cell receptor beta chains share one sample of origin, sequenced in a study of metastatic and nonmetastatic thyroid tumors. TCRdb used MiXCR to call clones anew from the PCR reads. The data show 3,500 to 5,000 clones, about 22% seen once. Prior to thyroid surgery, none of the patients had received any treatment. The sample taken for sequencing was tumor tissue. All receptors derive from a female donor with papillary thyroid cancer or a benign thyroid nodule (not recorded which). Some clones in this sample may be carry-over from other donors' samples.

This clone is deemed medium-sized. The chain is built from TRBV5-6 and TRBJ2-7, with 11 bases identical to TRBD2. Per germline, CDR1 SGHDT and CDR2 YYEEEE. V trimming: 0 bases; J trimming: 5 bases; junction bases outside the gene matches: 1. This CDR3 comprises 14 residues. The CDR3 here is CASSLATSGNEQYF. In DNA, the CDR3 is TGTGCCAGCAGCTTGGCGACTAGCGGGAACGAGCAGTACTTC.

The chain links TRBV27 to TRBJ1-1, with D perhaps TRBD1 (6 bases). Germline-derived CDR1 and CDR2 are MNHEY and SMNVEV (reference sequence). This CDR3 is 15 amino acids long. Trimming took 2 bases from V and 5 from J, leaving 15 bases between them. CDR3 sequence (DNA): TGTGCCAGCAGTTTAAAGGGGGTTTCGCGTACTGAAGCTTTCTTT. This translates into CASSLKGVSRTEAFF.

The chain links TRBV9 to TRBJ2-2, with TRBD2 matching over 7 bases. After removal of 4 bases from V and 6 bases from J, the junction contained 9 bases not matched to a gene. The CDR3 totals 15 residues. CDR1 is SGDLS, CDR2 YYNGEE, per germline. The CDR3 loop is CASSPTRAGPGELFF. The CDR3 DNA reads TGTGCCAGCAGCCCGACGCGAGCGGGACCCGGGGAGCTGTTTTTT.

This clone has just a few counts. This chain links TRBV6-1 with TRBJ1-2; 7 bases match TRBD1. V gave up 5 bases and J gave up 4 bases; unmatched junction bases: 4. CDR3 length equals 13 residues. CDR1 is MNHNS and CDR2 is SASEGT in the germline V gene. CDR3 loop: CASSQGTAYGYTF. The CDR3 DNA reads TGTGCCAGCAGTCAAGGGACAGCCTATGGCTACACCTTC.

Remarks on this clone: Lacking the conserved final phenylalanine or tryptophan, this CDR3 likely reflects a read error. The chain is built from TRBV5-1 and TRBJ2-1, with a tentative D call TRBD2 (6 bases). CDR3 length: 16 residues. The germline V gene encodes CDR1 SGHRS and CDR2 YFSETQ. CDR3 sequence reads: CASSLVIGSSYNEQFS. The DNA for the CDR3 is TGTGCCAGCAGCTTGGTTATCGGGAGCTCATACAATGAGCAGTTCTCC.

This clone was detected a few times. The chain uses TRBV2 and TRBJ2-7; D ambiguous. This CDR3 has 14 amino acids. Looked up from germline, CDR1 is SNHLY and CDR2 is FYNNEI. The V end was cut by 6 bases, the J end by 4 bases, with 16 bases between. CDR3 protein: CASSTDPGWYEQYF. The CDR3 DNA is TGTGCCAGCAGCACAGACCCGGGTTGGTACGAGCAGTACTTC.

This clone was seen repeatedly, ten times or more. The chain is built from TRBV30 and TRBJ2-5; D unresolved. This CDR3 spans 13 amino acids. With 2 bases removed from V and 7 bases from J, the gap between germline ends came to 14 bases. The germline gives CDR1 GTSNPN, CDR2 SVGIG (reference sequence). The CDR3: CAWSLGRFGTQYF. The DNA for the CDR3 is TGTGCCTGGAGTCTTGGCAGGTTCGGGACCCAGTACTTC.

This rearrangement joins TRBV7-9 to TRBJ2-7, with 7 bases that match TRBD2. V trimming: 0 bases; J trimming: 2 bases; junction bases outside the gene matches: 4. The CDR3 is made up of 15 amino acids. Germline CDR1 is SEHNR and CDR2 is FQNEAQ (reference sequence). As DNA, the CDR3 is TGTGCCAGCAGCTTAGCCGGGGGGTCGACCTACGAGCAGTACTTC. As protein: CASSLAGGSTYEQYF.

This clone was seen more than once but under ten times. V usage is TRBV12-3 or TRBV12-4 and J usage is TRBJ2-7; D gene uncertain. The ends were cut back, 6 bases at V and 4 bases at J, with 19 bases in the middle. The CDR3 runs to 15 residues. CDR3 residues: CASSPQVALIYEQYF. CDR3 sequence (DNA): TGTGCCAGCAGCCCTCAGGTAGCCCTTATATACGAGCAGTACTTC.

This rearrangement joins TRBV5-1 to TRBJ2-2, with a tentative D call TRBD1 (6 bases). The CDR3 contains 15 residues. The V and J ends lost 0 bases and 4 bases respectively, with 10 bases between them. The germline CDR1 and CDR2 sequences are SGHRS and YFSETQ. CDR3 sequence: CASSLAGVFTGELFF. As DNA, the CDR3 is TGCGCCAGCAGCTTGGCAGGGGTCTTCACCGGGGAGCTGTTTTTT.

The chain links TRBV18 to TRBJ2-7, with D possibly matching TRBD2 (6 bases). Germline V lookup: CDR1 KGHSH, CDR2 LQKENI. The CDR3 runs 16 residues. Trimming took 4 bases from V and 0 from J, leaving 16 bases between them. This CDR3 is CASSRVAAVRSYEQYF. For the CDR3, the DNA is TGTGCCAGCTCACGGGTAGCGGCAGTCCGCTCCTACGAGCAGTACTTC.

The V call is TRBV6-1, the J call TRBJ2-3; tentatively, D is TRBD2 (6 bases). Trimming shortened V by 10 bases and J by 5 bases, and 10 bases separated the two germline ends. CDR1 and CDR2 (germline): MNHNS, SASEGT. This CDR3 contains 11 residues. CDR3 sequence: CATVRGDTQYF. The CDR3 DNA follows: TGTGCCACCGTGCGGGGAGATACGCAGTATTTT.

This clone was observed at least ten times. The chain couples TRBV5-4 to TRBJ1-1; D possibly corresponds to TRBD1 (5 bases). CDR1 SGHNT and CDR2 YYREEE come from the germline V gene (reference sequence). The V and J ends lost 4 bases and 5 bases respectively, with 15 bases between them. This CDR3 is 14 amino acids long. The CDR3 reads CASSHGASVTEAFF. CDR3 nucleotides: TGTGCCAGCAGCCACGGGGCCTCGGTAACTGAAGCTTTCTTT.

This chain uses TRBV12-3 or TRBV12-4 with TRBJ2-7; 8 bases fit TRBD2. The CDR3 consists of 17 residues. Trimming cost V 5 bases and J 2 bases; bases outside gene matches: 14. CDR3 in amino acids: CASSPPHPLAEAYEQYF. The DNA of the CDR3 is TGTGCCAGCAGTCCGCCCCACCCACTAGCGGAGGCCTACGAGCAGTACTTC.

The V and J genes are TRBV18 and TRBJ2-1, with 12 bases aligning to TRBD2. The CDR3 runs 17 residues. V trimming: 3 bases; J trimming: 4 bases; junction bases outside the gene matches: 7. Germline CDR1 is KGHSH and CDR2 is LQKENI. The CDR3 nucleotides read TGTGCCAGCTCACCCCTCCCGGGACTAGCGGGTTACAATGAGCAGTTCTTC. It specifies CASSPLPGLAGYNEQFF.